This TCR beta chain comes out of a study of blood T cell repertoires in COVID-19. Study details: The United States, Italy and Spain provided the acute and convalescent COVID-19 samples. In each case, the material was cDNA or gDNA derived from T cells, B-cell-depleted T cells, or PBMCs.

Germline V gives CDR1 MDHEN, CDR2 SYDVKM. The CDR3 totals 15 residues. Trimming took 5 bases from V and 0 from J, leaving 10 bases between them. As handled by the study authors: Reference gene primer amplification yielded estimated nucleated cell counts. Profiling relied on immunoSEQ multiplex PCR, and the TCRdb table lists in-frame clones only, not all of them. V, J and clone size derive from that table, while D and trimming were established from the DNA sequence. This table holds some 270,000 clones, less than 90% found once. The sequenced sample was peripheral blood. The gene calls are TRBV28 and TRBJ1-4, with D perhaps TRBD1 (5 bases). The sequence derives from a woman aged 40 to 49 who had recovered from COVID-19. DNA of the CDR3: TGTGCCAGCAGTATTCAGGGCGCAACTAATGAAAAACTGTTTTTT. Encoded protein: CASSIQGATNEKLFF.